This TCR beta chain was captured in a study of CD8+CD57+ T cells in acquired aplastic anemia. Study-level background: An average of approximately 3.2 ug of DNA was obtained from sorted CD4+ and CD8+ cells.

This clonotype was observed many times. The antigen remains unidentified. For sequencing, patients were chosen who had shown expansion of CD8+CD57+ cells by flow cytometry. When blood sampling took place, the patients had received no therapy. The CDR3 extends over 18 amino acids. The V gene's germline CDR1 is SGHDT and CDR2 YYEEEE. Deletions cut 4 bases from V and 0 bases from J, with 17 bases between. Whole-study findings and limits: Patients shared approximately 30 CD8+ CDR3 sequences with controls. A significant difference in CD8+ Simpson's diversity between patients and controls was not found.

Profiles of TCR beta VDJ and CDR3 were generated from a genomic DNA template. Via MiXCR, TCRdb re-called the reads, giving one row per CDR3 protein. The table shows 180,000 or so distinct CDR3 sequences, with roughly 50% occurring only once. This clonotype was sampled from a human donor with aplastic anemia. Sequencing used sorted CD4+, CD8+, or CD8+CD57+ T cells (not recorded which) from PBMCs. V gene TRBV5-6 combines with J gene TRBJ1-6, with D tentatively TRBD1 (5 bases). In nucleotides, the CDR3 is TGTGCCAGCAGCGGAAACACTAGACAGAGCTCCTATAATTCACCCCTCCACTTT. It translates to CASSGNTRQSSYNSPLHF.